These 30 T cell receptor beta chains share one sample of origin, sequenced in a study of shared clonotypes between healthy human individuals. Generated by immunoSEQ multiplex PCR, the TCRdb table keeps only in-frame clones and is missing some. The table shows about 2.5 million clones, with roughly 90% occurring only once. Sequenced material: naive CD4+ T cells from PBMCs. The sample's subset: CD45RA+ positively selected. Receptor source: a man aged 18 to 29 in good health. Some clones in this sample may be carry-over from other donors' samples.

The chain is built from TRBV7-9 and TRBJ1-4; TRBD1 matches 7 bases. Germline CDR1 reads SEHNR; CDR2 reads FQNEAQ (reference sequence). Germline trimming cut 2 bases from V and 7 bases from J; bases unmatched to any gene: 4. CDR3 length: 14 residues. The CDR3 loop is CASSLRQGFEKLFF. The DNA for the CDR3 is TGTGCCAGCAGCTTAAGACAGGGATTTGAAAAACTGTTTTTT.

This rearrangement joins TRBV4-2 to TRBJ2-3; 7 bases are a match to TRBD2. This CDR3 is 15 amino acids long. J was trimmed by 5 bases and V by 3 bases; bases with no gene match: 8. Germline V gene data show CDR1 as LGHNA and CDR2 as YNFKEQ. The CDR3 region has the DNA TGTGCCAGCAGCCAGTCCGGAGCGGGAAAAGATACGCAGTATTTT. This gives the protein CASSQSGAGKDTQYF.

About this clone itself: Its ends do not fully match the called genes, so a read error is possible. The J gene is TRBJ1-2, the V gene TRBV4-1; no clear D. The V gene's germline CDR1 is MGHRA and CDR2 YSYEKL. This CDR3 has 18 residues. The CDR3 nucleotides read TGCGTCAGCAGCGAAGGGTGGAGTCTCGCAGGAGCTAACTATGGCTACACCTTC. Residues: CVSSEGWSLAGANYGYTF.

The V call is TRBV4-3, the J call TRBJ2-1; 9 positions agree with TRBD2. The CDR3 is made up of 16 amino acids. The ends lost 4 bases at V and 4 bases at J; junction bases unmatched: 8. Germline assignment: CDR1 LGHNA and CDR2 YSLEER. This CDR3 is CASSRVAGGTYNEQFF. In nucleotides, the CDR3 is TGCGCCAGCAGCCGAGTCGCGGGAGGGACTTACAATGAGCAGTTCTTC.

The chain employs TRBV30 and TRBJ1-2, with D maybe TRBD1 (5 bases). This CDR3 comprises 13 residues. Per the germline V gene, CDR1 is GTSNPN and CDR2 is SVGIG (reference sequence). The V end was cut by 8 bases, the J end by 4 bases, with 17 bases between. DNA of the CDR3: TGTGCCCTCGCAGCCGGGGGGTTCTATGGCTACACCTTC. Protein product: CALAAGGFYGYTF.

The chain uses TRBV5-1 and TRBJ2-7; D is undetermined. The CDR3 is 16 amino acids. Trimming removed 2 bases from V and 0 bases from J, with 15 bases in between. Germline CDR1 and CDR2: SGHRS and YFSETQ. The CDR3 nucleotides are TGCGCCAGCAGCTTAAGACCAACTCTAAGCTCCTACGAGCAGTACTTC. Amino acids: CASSLRPTLSSYEQYF.

This clone appeared a single time. The chain links TRBV4-3 to TRBJ1-3, with a weak D call TRBD1 (5 bases). CDR3 length equals 17 residues. V was trimmed by 1 base and J by 8 bases, leaving 21 bases between them. Per the germline V gene, CDR1 is LGHNA and CDR2 is YSLEER. The CDR3 DNA reads TGCGCCAGCAGCCAAGCCGGGGCCGAGCAGGGTGGGTACACCATATATTTT. Its translation: CASSQAGAEQGGYTIYF.

Only a few counts were recorded for this clone. The gene calls are TRBV20-1 and TRBJ1-1; D is uncertain. The germline gives CDR1 DFQATT, CDR2 SNEGSKA (reference sequence). The CDR3 is made up of 10 amino acids. The CDR3 coding sequence is TGCAGCCCGGGCACCCGAGAAGCTTTCTTT. Residues: CSPGTREAFF.

CDR3 protein: CASRVHYYEQYF. CDR3 sequence (DNA): TGTGCCAGCAGGGTACATTACTACGAGCAGTACTTC. This chain connects TRBV6-1 to TRBJ2-7; no firm D call. Trimming removed 6 bases from V and 3 bases from J, with 9 bases in between. Germline loops: CDR1 MNHNS, CDR2 SASEGT. CDR3 length: 12 amino acids.

The rearrangement uses TRBV5-6 and TRBJ2-6; 7 nucleotides agree with TRBD1. Germline assignment: CDR1 SGHDT and CDR2 YYEEEE. The CDR3 contains 18 residues. The ends lost 4 bases at V and 0 bases at J; junction bases unmatched: 10. Written as DNA, the CDR3 is TGTGCCAGCAGCCCGCAACAGGGGCTCAGCTCTGGGGCCAACGTCCTGACTTTC. As protein: CASSPQQGLSSGANVLTF.

The chain recombines TRBV19 with TRBJ2-4; possible D gene TRBD1, 6 bases. Trimming took 3 bases from V and 6 from J, leaving 15 bases between them. CDR1 is LNHDA, CDR2 SQIVND, per germline (reference sequence). The CDR3 totals 15 residues. Here the CDR3 DNA reads TGTGCCAGTAGTATCAGTGTGGGGGCAGGAAACATTCAGTACTTC. Protein: CASSISVGAGNIQYF. Full variable domain (missing parts from reference TRBV19 and TRBJ2-4): DGGITQSPKYLFRKEGQNVTLSCEQNLNHDAMYWYRQDPGQGLRLIYYSQIVNDFQKGDIAEGYSVSREKKESFPLTVTSAQKNPTAFYLCASSISVGAGNIQYFGAGTRLSVL.

The chain is built from TRBV5-1 and TRBJ2-6; no clear D gene. V dropped 0 bases and J dropped 0 bases, with 4 bases sitting between them. Germline V gives CDR1 SGHRS, CDR2 YFSETQ. This CDR3 is 15 amino acids long. CDR3 loop: CASSLAASGANVLTF. CDR3 nucleotides: TGCGCCAGCAGCTTGGCGGCCTCTGGGGCCAACGTCCTGACTTTC.

The chain is built from TRBV11-3 and TRBJ2-7, with no clear D. Trimming took off 0 bases at V and 0 bases at J, with 12 bases between the two ends. Germline V gene data show CDR1 as SGHNT and CDR2 as YENEEA. CDR3 size: 16 residues. CDR3 protein: CASSLDSLGSSYEQYF. The DNA for the CDR3 is TGTGCCAGCAGCTTAGATTCGCTGGGAAGCTCCTACGAGCAGTACTTC.

V is TRBV11-2 and J is TRBJ2-3, with 7 bases aligning to TRBD1. V gave up 5 bases and J gave up 1 base; unmatched junction bases: 6. Germline V gene lookup returns CDR1 SGHAT and CDR2 FQNNGV. The CDR3 runs to 15 residues. The CDR3 region is CASSPHGQGTDTQYF. CDR3 DNA sequence: TGTGCCAGCAGCCCTCATGGACAGGGCACAGATACGCAGTATTTT.

J is TRBJ2-7 and V is TRBV5-1; D uncertain. V shed 0 bases and J shed 3 bases, with 10 bases lying between them. Germline values: CDR1 SGHRS, CDR2 YFSETQ. This CDR3 is built from 14 residues. CDR3 sequence reads: CASSLAPRYYEQYF. The CDR3 coding sequence is TGCGCCAGCAGCTTGGCCCCTAGATACTACGAGCAGTACTTC. Combining the CDR3 with reference TRBV5-1 and TRBJ2-7 gives the whole variable domain KAGVTQTPRYLIKTRGQQVTLSCSPISGHRSVSWYQQTPGQGLQFLFEYFSETQRNKGNFPGRFSGRQFSNSRSEMNVSTLELGDSALYLCASSLAPRYYEQYFGPGTRLTVT.

The genes are TRBV4-3 and TRBJ2-1, with TRBD2 identical over 7 bases. The germline gives CDR1 LGHNA, CDR2 YSLEER. With V trimmed by 4 bases and J by 0 bases, 6 bases remained unmatched. The CDR3 contains 16 residues. CDR3 coding DNA: TGCGCCAGCAGCCTACTAGCGATGCTCTCCTACAATGAGCAGTTCTTC. It is translated as CASSLLAMLSYNEQFF.

In this sample, this clone turned up once. The rearrangement uses TRBV10-3 and TRBJ2-3, with unresolved D. The germline V gene encodes CDR1 ENHRY and CDR2 SYGVKD. The V end lost 2 bases, the J end lost 4 bases, and 7 bases lay between the germline ends. This CDR3 contains 13 residues. CDR3 DNA: TGTGCCATCAGTGAGGTGGTCCCAGATACGCAGTATTTT. Residues: CAISEVVPDTQYF.

V and J are TRBV10-1 and TRBJ1-1; D may be TRBD1 (5 bases). Trimming left V 0 bases short and J 6 bases short, with 14 bases between. Germline assignment: CDR1 WNHNN and CDR2 SYGVQD (reference sequence). CDR3 size: 15 residues. The CDR3 protein is CASSESGRPTPEAFF. In DNA, the CDR3 is TGCGCCAGCAGTGAGTCGGGACGACCAACGCCTGAAGCTTTCTTT.

This chain joins TRBV19 and TRBJ1-1; D is possibly TRBD1 (6 bases). V was pared by 10 bases and J by 3 bases, with 18 bases between. This CDR3 has 14 residues. Germline values: CDR1 LNHDA, CDR2 SQIVND (reference sequence). The CDR3 protein is CATLNPGAHTEAFF. The CDR3 DNA reads as TGTGCCACCTTAAACCCAGGGGCTCACACTGAAGCTTTCTTT.

The chain couples TRBV25-1 to TRBJ2-5, with D unresolved. Germline CDR1 MGHDK, CDR2 SYGVNS. The V gene lost 1 base and the J gene lost 1 base, with 7 bases spanning the gap. The CDR3 is 14 residues long. The CDR3 spells CASSESVSQETQYF. The CDR3 DNA is TGTGCCAGCAGTGAATCGGTCAGCCAAGAGACCCAGTACTTC.

The chain carries TRBV6-4 and TRBJ1-3; no reliable D call. The CDR3 runs to 15 residues. Trimming cost V 6 bases and J 2 bases, with 14 bases left between them. Germline V gene lookup returns CDR1 MRHNA and CDR2 SNTAGT. In DNA form, the CDR3 reads TGTGCCAGCAGCCCCGAGGAGGGAGCTGGAAACACCATATATTTT. Translated, it gives CASSPEEGAGNTIYF.

The chain recombines TRBV7-3 with TRBJ2-5, with D hard to call. Trimming took 5 bases from V and 1 from J, leaving 8 bases between them. Germline V gene data show CDR1 as SGHTA and CDR2 as FQGTGA. This CDR3 spans 13 amino acids. The CDR3 here is CASSQVPQETQYF. The CDR3 DNA sequence: TGTGCCAGCAGCCAGGTCCCCCAAGAGACCCAGTACTTC.

V gene TRBV6-1 combines with J gene TRBJ2-7, with 7 bases that match TRBD2. Trimming took 0 bases from V and 2 from J; bases not matched to a gene: 4. This CDR3 has 15 amino acids. Germline CDR1 and CDR2: MNHNS and SASEGT. The CDR3 here is CASSEAGDYTYEQYF. CDR3 sequence (DNA): TGTGCCAGCAGTGAAGCGGGGGACTATACCTACGAGCAGTACTTC.

Concerning this clone itself: Other DNA sequences in the sample encode the same CDR3. The chain has TRBV6-5 and TRBJ1-2; D might be TRBD1 (5 bases). CDR3 length: 12 residues. CDR1 and CDR2 from the germline V gene are MNHEY and SVGAGI. Trimming cost V 6 bases and J 2 bases, with 7 bases left between them. The CDR3 sequence is CASRTANYGYTF. In DNA, the CDR3 is TGTGCCAGCAGGACAGCCAACTATGGCTACACCTTC.

The V call is TRBV28, the J call TRBJ2-7; perhaps TRBD1 as D (6 bases). V lost 8 bases, J lost 3 bases, and 17 bases lay in between. Germline lookup yields CDR1 MDHEN and CDR2 SYDVKM. The CDR3 sequence is 14 residues long. CDR3 region: CASGPGGQIYEQYF. In nucleotides, the CDR3 is TGTGCCAGCGGCCCCGGAGGACAGATCTACGAGCAGTACTTC.

This clone showed up just a few times. The chain couples TRBV19 to TRBJ1-5; D might be TRBD1 (6 bases). Germline assignment: CDR1 LNHDA and CDR2 SQIVND (reference sequence). The length of the CDR3 is 15 residues. Trimming took off 1 base at V and 6 bases at J, with 13 bases between the two ends. Written as DNA, the CDR3 is TGTGCCAGTAGTATAGGGGGGCCCGGAGGTCAGCCCCAGCATTTT. It specifies CASSIGGPGGQPQHF.

This clone has just one count. The chain combines TRBV7-9 with TRBJ1-2; 7 bases align to TRBD1. This CDR3 is 15 amino acids long. V lost 5 bases and J lost 1; bases outside the gene matches: 7. The germline V gene has CDR1 SEHNR and CDR2 FQNEAQ (reference sequence). Here the CDR3 DNA reads TGTGCCAGCAGCGCCCCCGGGACAGATAACTATGGCTACACCTTC. The encoded protein is CASSAPGTDNYGYTF.

This chain uses TRBV6-6 with TRBJ2-5, with TRBD2 matching 7 bases. The CDR3 totals 13 residues. Losses at the gene ends were 4 bases for V and 5 bases for J; bases not matched to a gene: 4. The germline CDR1 and CDR2 sequences are MNHNY and SVGAGI (reference sequence). The CDR3 DNA reads TGTGCCAGCAGTTTTTGGGGGGGTGAGACCCAGTACTTC. Translating gives CASSFWGGETQYF.

The chain recombines TRBV15 with TRBJ2-3; TRBD2 matches 7 bases. V lost 3 bases, J lost 5 bases, and 17 bases stayed unmatched. Germline CDR1 reads LNHNV; CDR2 reads YYDKDF (reference sequence). CDR3 size: 18 residues. The CDR3 protein is CATSSPEGLVGGRDTQYF. The CDR3 nucleotides are TGTGCCACCAGCAGCCCCGAAGGACTAGTCGGGGGGAGAGATACGCAGTATTTT.

CDR3 protein: CASNQLGNEQFF. For the CDR3, the DNA is TGTGCCAGCAACCAACTAGGTAATGAGCAGTTCTTC. The chain joins TRBV5-8 to TRBJ2-1, with D possibly TRBD2 on 5 matching bases. The CDR3 contains 12 residues. The germline CDR1 and CDR2 sequences are SGHTS and YDEGEE. The V and J ends lost 6 bases and 7 bases respectively, with 11 bases between them.